The 12 T cell receptor beta chains below all came from one sample that was sequenced in a study of brain T cells in children with intractable seizures. TCRdb's copy holds only in-frame clones and misses some; the assay was immunoSEQ multiplex PCR. The sample shows approximately 330,000 clones, roughly 92% of them seen only once. The time point was: blood from clinic visit 5 months post-surgery; TSC patient then seizure free. The material was peripheral blood, obtained less than 6 months after surgery. Every receptor here comes from a boy in the first two years of life with tuberous sclerosis and intractable seizures.

This sequence joins TRBV6-5 and TRBJ1-4, with D perhaps matching TRBD1 (5 bases). The CDR3 runs 13 residues. In germline, CDR1 is MNHEY, CDR2 SVGAGI. With 8 bases removed from V and 10 bases from J, the gap between germline ends came to 17 bases. The CDR3 bases are TGTGCCAGCCTGGACACCACTCGAGGAAAACTGTTTTTT. Translating gives CASLDTTRGKLFF.

For the CDR3, the DNA is TGCAGCGTTGGGACAGGGCCCTACGAGCAGTACTTC. It encodes CSVGTGPYEQYF. V and J are TRBV29-1 and TRBJ2-7; 8 bases align to TRBD1. Germline values: CDR1 SQVTM, CDR2 ANQGSEA. This CDR3 is built from 12 residues. V shed 4 bases and J 2 bases; nucleotides not matched to a gene: 1.

V usage is TRBV2 and J usage is TRBJ2-3; D is perhaps TRBD2 (6 bases). The CDR3 loop spans 16 amino acids. V was cut by 7 bases and J by 9 bases, with 26 bases left in between. In germline, CDR1 is SNHLY, CDR2 FYNNEI. The CDR3 bases are TGTGCCAGCATTCCCCGGTCCGGGACTGGCGCTGGGACGCAGTATTTT. Translating it yields CASIPRSGTGAGTQYF.

The chain employs TRBV19 and TRBJ1-6; D is unclear. In germline, CDR1 is LNHDA, CDR2 SQIVND (reference sequence). The CDR3 totals 14 residues. Between the trimmed V and J ends, which lost 4 bases and 2 bases, there was a span of 6 bases. CDR3 DNA sequence: TGTGCCAGTAGTAATGGCCCCTATAATTCACCCCTCCACTTT. Translation gives CASSNGPYNSPLHF.

V is TRBV6-6 and J is TRBJ1-5; TRBD1 matches 10 bases. This CDR3 is built from 14 residues. Per the germline V gene, CDR1 is MNHNY and CDR2 is SVGAGI (reference sequence). V shed 5 bases and J 6 bases; nucleotides not matched to a gene: 4. The CDR3 region is CASSRQGAGQPQHF. The CDR3 nucleotides are TGTGCCAGCAGTCGACAGGGGGCGGGTCAGCCCCAGCATTTT.

V and J are TRBV6-5 and TRBJ2-7; D is possibly TRBD1 (5 bases). Trimming shortened V by 6 bases and J by 3 bases, and 9 bases separated the two germline ends. The CDR3 runs to 12 residues. Germline CDR1 MNHEY, CDR2 SVGAGI. CDR3 DNA sequence: TGTGCCAGCAGCCGGCAGGGCTACGAGCAGTACTTC. Translated, it gives CASSRQGYEQYF.

The chain uses TRBV3-1 (or the pseudogene TRBV3-2) and TRBJ1-3; 7 nucleotides agree with TRBD1. Germline V lookup: CDR1 LGHDT, CDR2 YNNKEL (reference sequence). V dropped 1 base and J dropped 0; count of bases not matched to a gene: 6. CDR3 length: 17 amino acids. The CDR3 is CASSQGTGQSSGNTIYF. The DNA for the CDR3 is TGTGCCAGCAGCCAAGGCACGGGACAGTCCTCTGGAAACACCATATATTTT.

This clone showed up just a few times. The V gene is TRBV7-2, the J gene TRBJ2-7, with unresolved D. The CDR3 spans 14 residues. The V end lost 2 bases, the J end lost 2 bases, and 10 bases lay between the germline ends. The germline gives CDR1 SGHTA, CDR2 FQGNSA. CDR3 in amino acids: CASSLIVLPYEQYF. The DNA of the CDR3 is TGTGCCAGCAGCTTAATCGTCCTCCCCTACGAGCAGTACTTC.

Worth noting for this clone: Other DNA sequences from this sample encode an identical CDR3 as well. The chain joins TRBV2 to TRBJ2-7; D is undetermined. The CDR3 has 10 amino acids. V lost 8 bases, J lost 2 bases, and 4 bases lay in between. Germline lookup yields CDR1 SNHLY and CDR2 FYNNEI. In nucleotides, the CDR3 is TGTGCCAGCGGGGCCTACGAGCAGTACTTC. As protein: CASGAYEQYF. The complete variable domain, with remaining parts taken from reference TRBV2 and TRBJ2-7, reads EPEVTQTPSHQVTQMGQEVILRCVPISNHLYFYWYRQILGQKVEFLVSFYNNEISEKSEIFDDQFSVERPDGSNFTLKIRSTKLEDSAMYFCASGAYEQYFGPGTRLTVT.

This clone was seen a single time. The rearrangement links TRBV28 to TRBJ2-3; D not resolved. The CDR3 runs 16 residues. The V gene lost 7 bases and the J gene lost 0 bases, with 17 bases spanning the gap. The germline gives CDR1 MDHEN, CDR2 SYDVKM. CDR3 nucleotides: TGTGCCAGCACCCGCTTAGCATTAACTAGCACAGATACGCAGTATTTT. Its protein product is CASTRLALTSTDTQYF.

This rearrangement joins TRBV9 to TRBJ1-2, with a weak D call TRBD1 (5 bases). The CDR3 is made up of 15 amino acids. From germline, CDR1 is SGDLS and CDR2 YYNGEE. V was cut by 0 bases and J by 1 base, with 10 bases left in between. CDR3 coding DNA: TGTGCCAGCAGCGTAGCCGAAGACAGTAACTATGGCTACACCTTC. Protein sequence: CASSVAEDSNYGYTF. The full variable domain, completed using reference TRBV9 and TRBJ1-2, is DSGVTQTPKHLITATGQRVTLRCSPRSGDLSVYWYQQSLDQGLQFLIQYYNGEERAKGNILERFSAQQFPDLHSELNLSSLELGDSALYFCASSVAEDSNYGYTFGSGTRLTVV.

The chain recombines TRBV11-2 with TRBJ2-7; D assignment may be TRBD1 or TRBD2 (7 bases each). V lost 5 bases, J lost 0 bases, and 17 bases lay in between. Germline V lookup: CDR1 SGHAT, CDR2 FQNNGV. The CDR3 is 16 residues long. The CDR3 DNA reads TGTGCCAGCAGCAGCGTCAGGGGGAGGGCCTCCTACGAGCAGTACTTC. Its protein product is CASSSVRGRASYEQYF.